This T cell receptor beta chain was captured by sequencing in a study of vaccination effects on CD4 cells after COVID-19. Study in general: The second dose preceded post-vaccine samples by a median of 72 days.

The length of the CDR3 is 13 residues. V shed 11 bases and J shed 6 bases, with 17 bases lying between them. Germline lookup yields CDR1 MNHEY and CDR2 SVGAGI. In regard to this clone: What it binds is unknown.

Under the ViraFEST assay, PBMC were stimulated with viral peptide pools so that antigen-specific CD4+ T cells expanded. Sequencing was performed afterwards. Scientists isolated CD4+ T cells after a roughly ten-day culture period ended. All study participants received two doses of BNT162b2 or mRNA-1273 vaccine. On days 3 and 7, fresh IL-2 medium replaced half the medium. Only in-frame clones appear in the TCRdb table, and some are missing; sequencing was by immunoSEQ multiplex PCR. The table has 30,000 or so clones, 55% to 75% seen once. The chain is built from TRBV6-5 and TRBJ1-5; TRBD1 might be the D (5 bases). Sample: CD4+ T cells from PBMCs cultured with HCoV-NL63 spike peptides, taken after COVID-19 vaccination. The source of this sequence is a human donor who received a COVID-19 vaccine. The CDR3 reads CAGSGDLSQPQHF. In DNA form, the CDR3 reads TGTGCCGGGTCGGGGGACTTGAGTCAGCCCCAGCATTTT.